This T cell receptor beta chain is from a study of cytomegalovirus exposure and HLA in healthy donors. Germline V gives CDR1 MGHRA, CDR2 YSYEKL. V dropped 1 base and J dropped 8; count of bases not matched to a gene: 7. The CDR3 sequence is 14 residues long. A multiplex PCR was run with 60 Vbeta primers and 13 Jbeta primers. Assay: immunoSEQ multiplex PCR; the TCRdb copy retains only in-frame clones and omits some. The listing contains approximately 38,000 clones. Input material: PBMCs. This receptor was identified in a human donor in good health. The genes are TRBV4-1 and TRBJ1-1, with 7 bases that match TRBD1. CDR3 loop: CASSQGLRGVEAFF. CDR3 DNA sequence: TGCGCCAGCAGCCAAGGCCTCAGGGGGGTGGAAGCTTTCTTT.